This TCR beta chain was sequenced for a study of CD8 T cells in Susac syndrome. Treatment-naive patients with stable or active relapsing-remitting disease served as multiple sclerosis controls. Study results and caveats: It was acknowledged in the study that its TCR sequencing and HLA analysis involved a relatively small number of individuals.

Note on this clonotype: Its matching antigen is unknown.

Reverse transcription of about 0.45 to 1 ug RNA was carried out with random hexamers. TCRdb reprocessed the immunoSEQ multiplex PCR reads via MiXCR and lists one record per CDR3 protein. The profile shows 120,000 or so distinct CDR3 sequences, about 94% of them singletons. Germline V lookup: CDR1 SGHDN, CDR2 FVKESK. Trimming removed 0 bases at V and 3 bases at J, with 12 bases between. This CDR3 has 15 amino acids. The TCR originated in a human donor with multiple sclerosis. V usage is TRBV14 and J usage is TRBJ2-7; either TRBD1 or TRBD2 may fit D (5 bases each). Material for sequencing was CD4+ T cells from PBMCs. The CDR3 coding sequence is TGTGCCAGCAGCCAAGATTGGGGGACGGGCTACGAGCAGTACTTC. It specifies CASSQDWGTGYEQYF.